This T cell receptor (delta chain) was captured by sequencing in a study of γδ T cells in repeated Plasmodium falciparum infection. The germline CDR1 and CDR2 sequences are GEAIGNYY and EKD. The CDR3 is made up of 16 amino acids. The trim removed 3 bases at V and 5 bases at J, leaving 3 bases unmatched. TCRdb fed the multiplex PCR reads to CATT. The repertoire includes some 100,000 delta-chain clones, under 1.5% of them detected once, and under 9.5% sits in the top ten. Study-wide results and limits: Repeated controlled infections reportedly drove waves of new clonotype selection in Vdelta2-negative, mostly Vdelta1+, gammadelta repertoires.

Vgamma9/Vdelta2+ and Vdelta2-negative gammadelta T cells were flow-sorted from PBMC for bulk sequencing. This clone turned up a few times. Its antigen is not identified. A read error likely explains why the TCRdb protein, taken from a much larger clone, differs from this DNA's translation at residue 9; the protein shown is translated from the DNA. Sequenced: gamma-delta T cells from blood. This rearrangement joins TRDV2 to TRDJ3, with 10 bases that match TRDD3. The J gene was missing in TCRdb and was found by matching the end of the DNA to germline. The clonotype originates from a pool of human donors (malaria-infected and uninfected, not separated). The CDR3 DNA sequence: TGTGCCTGTGACGTACTGGGGGATGGGGACACCCGACAGATGTTTTTC. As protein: CACDVLGDGDTRQMFF.